Listed below are T cell receptor beta chains from one sample, sequenced in a study of graft-versus-host responses after intestinal transplantation. Sequencing used immunoSEQ multiplex PCR; TCRdb keeps in-frame clones, though not all of them. The sample includes tens of thousands of clones, over 35% of them seen just once. Source: alloreactive CD8+ T cells from a mixed lymphocyte reaction culture, taken before transplantation. The origin of the receptors is a human patient who was an organ donor for intestinal transplantation. Each CDR3 is given with its conserved first and last residue. Fields, in order: clone size, J gene, V gene, CDR3 protein. Clone size is shown for a subset of rows, as once, few, many or a class of expanded clone.

NA TRBJ1-1 TRBV7-9 CASSLESRGRVGTEAFF
NA TRBJ1-2 TRBV7-2 CASSLYRGFDYGYTF
few TRBJ1-2 TRBV30 CAWSHTWGDGYTF
few TRBJ2-7 TRBV5-6 CASSNSGLAGGRGEQYF
few TRBJ2-3 TRBV4-3 CASSQDAGMGTDTQYF
NA TRBJ2-1 TRBV19 CASSEGLMWGEQFF
NA TRBJ2-7 TRBV4-2 CASSLQEGYEQYF
NA TRBJ2-7 TRBV6-4 CASSYVGGESYEQYF
NA TRBJ2-1 TRBV29-1 CSVDWGQTYNEQFF
NA TRBJ1-2 TRBV9 CASSVDPGYGYTF
few TRBJ2-5 TRBV4-1 CASSQAGVETQYF
NA TRBJ2-7 TRBV25-1 CARRTSGRPTYEQYF
NA TRBJ1-2 TRBV6-5 CASSYSEYYGYTF
NA TRBJ2-2 TRBV12-5 CASGLTRDRVILATGELFF
NA TRBJ2-1 TRBV4-1 CASSQRVGEQFF
NA TRBJ2-4 TRBV6-9 CASPLAGIKNIQYF
NA TRBJ2-5 TRBV6-1 CASSNLPREETQYF
NA TRBJ2-7 TRBV4-3 CASSQESTYEQYF
NA TRBJ1-2 TRBV7-6 CASSLFGYGYTF
NA TRBJ2-7 TRBV7-6 CASSPQGNYEQYF
NA TRBJ2-1 TRBV7-6 CASSSTLAGGPHNEQFF
NA TRBJ2-1 TRBV6-4 CASSPPGPDNEQFF
NA TRBJ2-7 TRBV5-4 CASSLSLLGREGAISEQYF
few TRBJ2-7 TRBV5-4 CASSAGQGLDEQYF
NA TRBJ2-2 TRBV6-6 CASKTGWGDTGELFF
NA TRBJ2-1 TRBV2 CASSRTSSNYNEQFF
NA TRBJ2-1 TRBV5-1 CASSLSVAGGDHNEQFF
NA TRBJ1-2 TRBV1 CTSSVIGVRKTYGYTF
medium-sized TRBJ2-3 TRBV27 CASSFGYSSTDTQYF
NA TRBJ2-1 TRBV25-1 CASSEYRIPYNEQFF
NA TRBJ2-7 TRBV6-8 CASFASRCSYEQYF
NA TRBJ1-1 TRBV28 CASSLGTWNTEAFF
medium-sized TRBJ2-4 TRBV28 CASSFNPADNLLAKNIQYF
NA TRBJ1-1 TRBV5-4 CASSQDPGTEAFF
NA TRBJ2-7 TRBV4-3 CASSLAGGPCHEQYF
NA TRBJ1-2 TRBV7-9 CAPEPGPYDGYTF
few TRBJ2-4 TRBV5-6 CASSLVSGGSIQYF
NA TRBJ1-5 TRBV4-2 CASSQVGVYSNQPQHF
NA TRBJ1-4 TRBV7-2 CASSFWHGTGAFANEKLFF
NA TRBJ2-1 TRBV2 CASSETEVSYNEQFF
NA TRBJ2-7 TRBV6-6 CASSSALGAYEQYF
NA TRBJ2-3 TRBV4-1 CASSQVSTSGTDTQYF
NA TRBJ2-3 TRBV18 CASSPTRNTQYF
NA TRBJ2-7 TRBV6-1 CASGDGTYEQYF
few TRBJ1-2 TRBV4-3 CPKGTACYGYTF
NA TRBJ2-3 TRBV6-6 CASSGRGTRDTQYF
NA TRBJ2-3 TRBV27 CASIYTRVGTDTQYF
NA TRBJ2-3 TRBV4-2 CASSQDTWTSGIGVSTDTQYF
NA TRBJ2-7 TRBV11-2 CASSFFPDPFYEQYF
NA TRBJ1-2 TRBV7-9 CASSYPPGGYGYTF
NA TRBJ2-7 TRBV4-1 CASSQEPLWGGAYEQYF
NA TRBJ2-7 TRBV7-6 CASSSPGLALEQYF
NA TRBJ2-2 TRBV6-1 CASRAGVTGELFF
NA TRBJ2-1 TRBV4-3 CASSQGQAYNEQFF
NA TRBJ2-7 TRBV9 CASSVVLAGERPYEQYF
NA TRBJ2-3 TRBV2 CASSEWRFVDTQYF
few TRBJ2-7 TRBV4-3 CASSLRDGYEQYF
NA TRBJ1-1 TRBV5-1 CASSPGTGLGYTEAFF
NA TRBJ2-2 TRBV7-9 CASSSTSGNTGELFF